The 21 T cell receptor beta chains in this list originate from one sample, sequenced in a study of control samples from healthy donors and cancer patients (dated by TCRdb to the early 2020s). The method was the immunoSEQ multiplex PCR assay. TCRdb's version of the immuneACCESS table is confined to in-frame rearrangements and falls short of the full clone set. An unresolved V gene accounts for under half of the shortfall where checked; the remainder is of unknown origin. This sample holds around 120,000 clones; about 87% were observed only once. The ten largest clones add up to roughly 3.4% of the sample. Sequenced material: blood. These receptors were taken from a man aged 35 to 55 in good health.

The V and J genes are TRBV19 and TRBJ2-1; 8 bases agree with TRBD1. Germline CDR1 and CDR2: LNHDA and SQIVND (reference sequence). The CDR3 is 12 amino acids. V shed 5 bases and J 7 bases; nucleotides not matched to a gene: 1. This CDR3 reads CASSHRGNEQFF. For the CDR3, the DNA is TGTGCCAGTAGTCACAGGGGGAATGAGCAGTTCTTC.

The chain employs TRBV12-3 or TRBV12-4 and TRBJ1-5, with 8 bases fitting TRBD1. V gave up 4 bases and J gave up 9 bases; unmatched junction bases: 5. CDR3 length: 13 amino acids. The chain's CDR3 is CASSWDRYMPQHF. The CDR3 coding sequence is TGTGCCAGCAGTTGGGACAGGTATATGCCCCAGCATTTT.

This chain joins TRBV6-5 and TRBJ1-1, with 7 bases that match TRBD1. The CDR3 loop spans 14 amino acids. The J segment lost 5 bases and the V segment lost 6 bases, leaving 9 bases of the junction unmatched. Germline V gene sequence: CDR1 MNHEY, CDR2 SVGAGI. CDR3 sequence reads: CASSSSTGYTEAFF. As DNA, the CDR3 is TGTGCCAGCAGCTCTTCGACAGGGTATACTGAAGCTTTCTTT.

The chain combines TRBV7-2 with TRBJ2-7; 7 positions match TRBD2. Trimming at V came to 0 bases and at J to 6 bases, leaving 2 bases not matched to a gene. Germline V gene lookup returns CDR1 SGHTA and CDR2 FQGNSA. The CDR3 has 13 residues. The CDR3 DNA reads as TGTGCCAGCAGCTTAGCCCTAGCGGTCGAGCAGTACTTC. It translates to CASSLALAVEQYF.

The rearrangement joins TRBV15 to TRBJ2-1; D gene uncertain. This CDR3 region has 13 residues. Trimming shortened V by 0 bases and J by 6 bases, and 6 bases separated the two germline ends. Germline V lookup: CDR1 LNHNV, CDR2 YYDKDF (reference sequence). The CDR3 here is CATSRDIRNEQFF. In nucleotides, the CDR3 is TGTGCCACCAGCAGAGACATACGCAATGAGCAGTTCTTC.

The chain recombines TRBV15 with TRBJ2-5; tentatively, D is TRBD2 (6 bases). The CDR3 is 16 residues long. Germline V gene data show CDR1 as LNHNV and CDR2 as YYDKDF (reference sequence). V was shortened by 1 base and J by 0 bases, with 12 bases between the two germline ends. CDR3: CATSRGIAAHQETQYF. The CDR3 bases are TGTGCCACCAGCAGAGGGATAGCGGCACACCAAGAGACCCAGTACTTC.

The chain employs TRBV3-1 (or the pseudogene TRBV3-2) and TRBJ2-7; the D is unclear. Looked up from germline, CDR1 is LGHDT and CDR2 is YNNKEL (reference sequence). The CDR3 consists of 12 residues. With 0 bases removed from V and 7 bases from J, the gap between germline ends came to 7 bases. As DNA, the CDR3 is TGTGCCAGCAGCCAAGATGGACGGGAGCAGTACTTC. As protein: CASSQDGREQYF.

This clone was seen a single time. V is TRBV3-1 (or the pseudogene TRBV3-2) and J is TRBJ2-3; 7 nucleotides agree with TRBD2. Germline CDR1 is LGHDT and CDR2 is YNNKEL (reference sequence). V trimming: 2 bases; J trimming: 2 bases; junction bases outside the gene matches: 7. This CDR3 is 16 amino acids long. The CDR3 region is CASSQLAGAITDTQYF. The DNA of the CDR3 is TGTGCCAGCAGCCAATTAGCGGGTGCAATCACAGATACGCAGTATTTT.

CDR3 sequence: CASQKNTEAFF. The CDR3 DNA is TGTGCCAGCCAGAAGAACACTGAAGCTTTCTTT. The gene calls are TRBV5-8 and TRBJ1-1; no reliable D call. V lost 7 bases to trimming and J lost 1 base, with 5 bases between them. This CDR3 contains 11 residues. The germline CDR1 and CDR2 sequences are SGHTS and YDEGEE.

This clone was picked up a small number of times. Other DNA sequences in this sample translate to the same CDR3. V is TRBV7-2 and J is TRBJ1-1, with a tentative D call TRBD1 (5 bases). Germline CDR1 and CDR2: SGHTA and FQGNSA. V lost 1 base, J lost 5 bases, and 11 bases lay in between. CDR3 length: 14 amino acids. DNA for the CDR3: TGTGCCAGCAGCTTAGGGGGCGCGGGAACTGAAGCTTTCTTT. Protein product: CASSLGGAGTEAFF.

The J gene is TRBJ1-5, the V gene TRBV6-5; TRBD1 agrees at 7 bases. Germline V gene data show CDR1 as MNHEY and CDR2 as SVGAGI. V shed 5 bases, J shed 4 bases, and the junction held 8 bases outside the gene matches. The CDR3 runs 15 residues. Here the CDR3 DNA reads TGTGCCAGCAGTCCCATGGGACAGCGGAATCAGCCCCAGCATTTT. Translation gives CASSPMGQRNQPQHF.

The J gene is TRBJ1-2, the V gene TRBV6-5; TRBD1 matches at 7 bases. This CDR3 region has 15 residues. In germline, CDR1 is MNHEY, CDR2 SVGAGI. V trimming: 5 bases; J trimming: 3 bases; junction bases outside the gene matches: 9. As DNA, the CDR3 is TGTGCCAGCAGTACGTTCAGGGGGACCCACTATGGCTACACCTTC. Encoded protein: CASSTFRGTHYGYTF.

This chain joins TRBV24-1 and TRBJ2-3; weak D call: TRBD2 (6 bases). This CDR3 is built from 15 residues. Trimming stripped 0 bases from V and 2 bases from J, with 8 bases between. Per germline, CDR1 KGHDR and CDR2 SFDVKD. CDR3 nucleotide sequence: TGTGCCACCAGTGATTTGCGGGGGAACACAGATACGCAGTATTTT. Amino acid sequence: CATSDLRGNTDTQYF.

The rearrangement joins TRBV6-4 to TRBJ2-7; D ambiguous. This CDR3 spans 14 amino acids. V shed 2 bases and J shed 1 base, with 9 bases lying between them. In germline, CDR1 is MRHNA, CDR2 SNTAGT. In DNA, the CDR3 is TGTGCCAGCAGTGACCCGCGGCTATCCTACGAGCAGTACTTC. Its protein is CASSDPRLSYEQYF.

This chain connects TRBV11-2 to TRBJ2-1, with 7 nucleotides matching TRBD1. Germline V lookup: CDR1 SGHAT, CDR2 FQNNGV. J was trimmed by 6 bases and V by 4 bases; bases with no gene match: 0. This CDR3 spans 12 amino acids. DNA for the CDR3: TGTGCCAGCAGCTACAGGGGCAATGAGCAGTTCTTC. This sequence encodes CASSYRGNEQFF. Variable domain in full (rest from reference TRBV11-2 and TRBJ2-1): EAGVAQSPRYKIIEKRQSVAFWCNPISGHATLYWYQQILGQGPKLLIQFQNNGVVDDSQLPKDRFSAERLKGVDSTLKIQPAKLEDSAVYLCASSYRGNEQFFGPGTRLTVL.

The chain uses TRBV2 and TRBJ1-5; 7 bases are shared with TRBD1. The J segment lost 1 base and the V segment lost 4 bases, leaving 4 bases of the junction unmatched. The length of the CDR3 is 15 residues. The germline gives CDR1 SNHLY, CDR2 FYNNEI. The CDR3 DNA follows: TGTGCCAGCAGTGCCATACAGGGGAGCAATCAGCCCCAGCATTTT. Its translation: CASSAIQGSNQPQHF. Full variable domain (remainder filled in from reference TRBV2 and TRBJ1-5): EPEVTQTPSHQVTQMGQEVILRCVPISNHLYFYWYRQILGQKVEFLVSFYNNEISEKSEIFDDQFSVERPDGSNFTLKIRSTKLEDSAMYFCASSAIQGSNQPQHFGDGTRLSIL.

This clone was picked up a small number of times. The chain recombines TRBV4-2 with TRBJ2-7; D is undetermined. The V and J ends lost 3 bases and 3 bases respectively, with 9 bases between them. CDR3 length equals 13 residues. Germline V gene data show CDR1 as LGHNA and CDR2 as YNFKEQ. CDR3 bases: TGTGCCAGCAGCCAGAGGATCGACTACGAGCAGTACTTC. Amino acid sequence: CASSQRIDYEQYF.

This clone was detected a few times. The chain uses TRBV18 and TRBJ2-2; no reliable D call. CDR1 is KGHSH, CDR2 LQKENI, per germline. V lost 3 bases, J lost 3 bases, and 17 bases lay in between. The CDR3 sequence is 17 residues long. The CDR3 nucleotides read TGTGCCAGCTCACCCCTGCCGGCAGGTTTAGACACCGGGGAGCTGTTTTTT. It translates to CASSPLPAGLDTGELFF. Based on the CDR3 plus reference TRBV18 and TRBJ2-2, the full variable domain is NAGVMQNPRHLVRRRGQEARLRCSPMKGHSHVYWYRQLPEEGLKFMVYLQKENIIDESGMPKERFSAEFPKEGPSILRIQQVVRGDSAAYFCASSPLPAGLDTGELFFGEGSRLTVL.

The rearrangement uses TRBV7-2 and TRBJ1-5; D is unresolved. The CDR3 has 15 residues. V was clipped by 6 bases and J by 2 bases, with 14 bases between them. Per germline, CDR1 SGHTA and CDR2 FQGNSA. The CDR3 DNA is TGTGCCAGCAGTCATGACGGAACTGGCAATCAGCCCCAGCATTTT. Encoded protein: CASSHDGTGNQPQHF.

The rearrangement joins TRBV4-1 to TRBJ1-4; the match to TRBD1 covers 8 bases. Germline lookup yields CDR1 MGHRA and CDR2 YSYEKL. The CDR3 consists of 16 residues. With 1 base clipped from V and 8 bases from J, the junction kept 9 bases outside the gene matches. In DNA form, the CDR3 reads TGCGCCAGCAGCCAAGTGGAGGAGACAGGGGACGAAAAACTGTTTTTT. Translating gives CASSQVEETGDEKLFF.

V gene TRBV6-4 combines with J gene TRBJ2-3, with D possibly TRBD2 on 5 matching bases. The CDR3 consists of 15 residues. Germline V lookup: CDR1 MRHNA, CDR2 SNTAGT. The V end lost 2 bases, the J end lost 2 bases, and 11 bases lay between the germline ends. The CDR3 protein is CASSDTGSVTDTQYF. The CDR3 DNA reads TGTGCCAGCAGTGACACGGGGTCTGTCACAGATACGCAGTATTTT.